This TCR beta chain was observed in a study of T cell repertoires in cytomegalovirus infection. Study-level information: Through public TCR beta signatures, both CMV infection and matching HLA type were indicated.

One entry per CDR3 protein results from TCRdb running MiXCR on the reads. The sample consists of more than 150,000 distinct CDR3 sequences, roughly 19% of them appearing once. This clonotype showed up just a few times. Its antigen is still unknown. General observations from the study: Of the TCR beta families, the public ones yielded a cumulative frequency that identified carriers of CMV plus the relevant HLA.

The germline gives CDR1 MNHEY, CDR2 SVGAGI. The CDR3 length is 15 residues. V lost 6 bases, J lost 0 bases, and 14 bases lay in between. The chain employs TRBV6-5 and TRBJ1-1; D perhaps matches TRBD1 (5 bases). The source is a human donor in good health (CMV status not recorded). Some clones in this sample may be carry-over from other donors' samples. The sequenced sample was PBMCs. The CDR3 sequence: CASSRKGRMNTEAFF. CDR3 nucleotides: TGTGCCAGCAGCCGCAAGGGACGGATGAACACTGAAGCTTTCTTT.